Listed below are T cell receptor beta chains from one sample, sequenced in a study of shared clonotypes between healthy human individuals. The protocol was immunoSEQ multiplex PCR, while the TCRdb copy is restricted to in-frame clones and leaves out a portion. This sample has some 2,500,000 clones, with 80% to 95% found just once. Sequencing was performed on naive CD4+ T cells from PBMCs. These receptors were taken from a man between 18 and 35 years old in good health. Some clones in this sample may be carry-over from other donors' samples. Each CDR3 is given without its conserved first and last residue. Where a row states a size, it is once, few, many or the class of an expanded clone; other rows omit it.

abundance: NA
v_gene: TRBV7-9
CDR3aa: ATKQGTGNTIY

abundance: NA
v_gene: TRBV6-5
CDR3aa: ASSYGQTKDTQY

abundance: NA
v_gene: TRBV27
CDR3aa: ASSFNSNPASPLH

abundance: NA
v_gene: TRBV30
CDR3aa: AFVGSGFNQPQH

abundance: NA
v_gene: TRBV4-1
CDR3aa: ASSRGDTEAF

abundance: once
v_gene: TRBV10-3
CDR3aa: AIRDFRTSGDTGELF

abundance: NA
v_gene: TRBV18
CDR3aa: ASSPGASGTYEQY

abundance: NA
v_gene: TRBV30
CDR3aa: AWERPGLANEQY

abundance: NA
v_gene: TRBV7-3
CDR3aa: ASSLNWGSADTQY

abundance: NA
v_gene: TRBV9
CDR3aa: ASSPHPGVETQY

abundance: NA
v_gene: TRBV5-6
CDR3aa: ASSLYQGRGGISPLH

abundance: NA
v_gene: TRBV7-9
CDR3aa: ASSGVAAKRETQY

abundance: NA
v_gene: TRBV28
CDR3aa: ASSPGSADTEAF

abundance: NA
v_gene: TRBV6-1
CDR3aa: ASSEGQWGGYT

abundance: NA
v_gene: TRBV15
CDR3aa: ATSRERRGTGILQETQY

abundance: NA
v_gene: TRBV11-2
CDR3aa: ASSLDGRGPDTQY

abundance: NA
v_gene: TRBV28
CDR3aa: ASSSSIYEQY

abundance: few
v_gene: TRBV9
CDR3aa: ASSVGAGNTEAF

abundance: NA
v_gene: TRBV28
CDR3aa: ASSSAYEQY

abundance: NA
v_gene: TRBV19
CDR3aa: ASSIPTGDQF

abundance: NA
v_gene: TRBV29-1
CDR3aa: SVGAGASTDTQY

abundance: NA
v_gene: TRBV7-2
CDR3aa: ASSRLSGDWYEQY

abundance: NA
v_gene: TRBV5-6
CDR3aa: ASSRIQGNTEAF

abundance: once
v_gene: TRBV5-1
CDR3aa: ASSFRGLQETQY

abundance: once
v_gene: TRBV7-2
CDR3aa: ASSLSGTEKLF

abundance: once
v_gene: TRBV5-1
CDR3aa: ASSLESGTDTGELF

abundance: NA
v_gene: TRBV2
CDR3aa: ARGKGQIGEQY

abundance: NA
v_gene: TRBV7-8
CDR3aa: ASTPRTSGPYEQY

abundance: NA
v_gene: TRBV19
CDR3aa: ASSVQGAVETEAF

abundance: NA
v_gene: TRBV15
CDR3aa: ATSTGDRASGANVLT

abundance: once
v_gene: TRBV2
CDR3aa: ASRDREDNEQF

abundance: NA
v_gene: TRBV2
CDR3aa: ASSDEDRGRELF

abundance: NA
v_gene: TRBV7-2
CDR3aa: ASSETSGRISEQF

abundance: once
v_gene: TRBV4-2
CDR3aa: ASSQIGLTYEQY

abundance: NA
v_gene: TRBV28
CDR3aa: ASRRDRGRYEQF

abundance: NA
v_gene: TRBV4-3
CDR3aa: ASTSAANTGELF

abundance: NA
v_gene: TRBV9
CDR3aa: ASSETSGRNEQF

abundance: few
v_gene: TRBV19
CDR3aa: ASSINVNTEAF

abundance: NA
v_gene: TRBV6-1
CDR3aa: ASSEAAHYGANVLT

abundance: NA
v_gene: TRBV5-8
CDR3aa: ASSWTGRRSGNTIY

abundance: once
v_gene: TRBV9
CDR3aa: ASTPRVLGETQY

abundance: NA
v_gene: TRBV19
CDR3aa: ASSIPTRGVGNQPQH

abundance: few
v_gene: TRBV2
CDR3aa: ASRAGGGNTEAF

abundance: NA
v_gene: TRBV7-8
CDR3aa: ASSLVGNSNQPQH

abundance: NA
v_gene: TRBV7-9
CDR3aa: ASSLAQGNAEAF

abundance: NA
v_gene: TRBV7-6
CDR3aa: ASSFPGQTYEQY

abundance: NA
v_gene: TRBV10-3
CDR3aa: AISSQTGSGETQY

abundance: NA
v_gene: TRBV7-2
CDR3aa: ASSTRDPQGWHNEQF

abundance: NA
v_gene: TRBV5-5
CDR3aa: ASSARGPRTDTQY

abundance: once
v_gene: TRBV14
CDR3aa: ASSQQVPGGETQY

abundance: NA
v_gene: TRBV5-6
CDR3aa: ASSLVKPNTEAF

abundance: NA
v_gene: TRBV10-3
CDR3aa: AISPSGGNTGELF

abundance: NA
v_gene: TRBV10-1
CDR3aa: ASSELGLAANTGELF